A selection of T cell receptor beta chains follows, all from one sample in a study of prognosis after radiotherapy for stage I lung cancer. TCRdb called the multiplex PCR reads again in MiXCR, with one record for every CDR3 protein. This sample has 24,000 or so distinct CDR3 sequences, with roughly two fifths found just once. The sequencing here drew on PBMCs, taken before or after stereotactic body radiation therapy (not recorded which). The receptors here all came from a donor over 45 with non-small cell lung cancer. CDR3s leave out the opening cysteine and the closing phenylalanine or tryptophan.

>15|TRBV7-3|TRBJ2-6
ASSDNRGLTGANVLT
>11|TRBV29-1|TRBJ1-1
SLRQAANTEAF
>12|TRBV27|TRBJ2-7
ASSRTGVPYEQY
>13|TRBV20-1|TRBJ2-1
SATGGRSSYNEQF
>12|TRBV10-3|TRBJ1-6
AISEQGANSPLH
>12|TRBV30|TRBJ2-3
AWSAASGRDTQY
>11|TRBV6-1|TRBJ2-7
ASRDSASYEQY
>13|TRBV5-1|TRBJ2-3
ASSLDGNPTDTQY
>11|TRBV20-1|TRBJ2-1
SALGQGKNEQF
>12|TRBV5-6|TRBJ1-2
ASSLGSSNYGYT
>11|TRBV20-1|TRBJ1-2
SARVSRNYGYT
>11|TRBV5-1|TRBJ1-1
ASFAGLSTEAF
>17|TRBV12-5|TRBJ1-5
ASGLPTGVGANSNQPQH
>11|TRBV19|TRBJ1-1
ASNFAGVTEAF
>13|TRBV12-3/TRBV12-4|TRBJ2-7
ASTPGTSGSYEQY
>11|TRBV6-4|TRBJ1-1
ASSDSQNTEAF